There are a few counts of the clone carrying this T cell receptor (beta chain). The study drew participants aged roughly 18 to 89 years from fewer than 30 US areas. Which cohort a participant joined came from the clinical history participants gave. This record belongs to a study of blood T cell repertoires in COVID-19. Overall study context: PBMCs, B-cell-depleted T cells, or T cells were the source of the cDNA or gDNA that made up the material.

The CDR3 contains 17 residues. Per germline, CDR1 SGDLS and CDR2 YYNGEE. V lost 0 bases and J 7 bases, leaving 20 bases between the germline ends. Methods used by the authors: Reference gene primer amplification gave nucleated cell count estimates. TCRdb keeps only in-frame clones here, not all; method: immunoSEQ multiplex PCR. The DNA gave D and trimming, while V, J and clone size come from that table. The sample consists of roughly 250,000 clones, approximately 86% of them appearing once. Sequencing was carried out using PBMCs or T cells enriched from blood (not recorded which). The origin of this receptor is a woman in her fifties or sixties who had recovered from COVID-19. This chain connects TRBV9 to TRBJ2-1; possibly TRBD1 for D (5 bases). The CDR3 protein is CASSVDPRRGAGNEQFF. The CDR3 DNA reads TGTGCCAGCAGCGTAGACCCCCGAAGGGGCGCCGGGAATGAGCAGTTCTTC.